These 18 T cell receptor beta chains were sequenced from one sample in a study of blood T cell repertoires in COVID-19. Produced via immunoSEQ multiplex PCR; TCRdb's table is partial and in-frame only. The sample shows fewer than 250,000 clones, roughly 85% of them seen only once. The specimen was PBMCs or T cells enriched from blood (not recorded which). These receptors were obtained from a woman between 35 and 50 years old with acute COVID-19.

The rearrangement links TRBV11-1 to TRBJ2-3; 10 positions match TRBD1. CDR3 length: 16 amino acids. The germline V gene has CDR1 SGHAT and CDR2 FQDESV (reference sequence). J gave up 2 bases and V 4 bases, and 6 bases lay outside the gene matches. CDR3 sequence: CASSSRDRGYTDTQYF. DNA of the CDR3: TGTGCCAGCAGCTCCCGGGACAGGGGTTACACAGATACGCAGTATTTT.

V gene TRBV4-1 combines with J gene TRBJ1-5, with 7 bases fitting TRBD1. This CDR3 is built from 17 residues. V lost 0 bases and J lost 5; bases outside the gene matches: 10. The germline V gene has CDR1 MGHRA and CDR2 YSYEKL. Here the CDR3 DNA reads TGCGCCAGCAGCCAAGATATGTCAGGGGGAAGGGATCAGCCCCAGCATTTT. This gives the protein CASSQDMSGGRDQPQHF.

This chain joins TRBV19 and TRBJ2-7, with 8 bases identical to TRBD2. With 4 bases clipped from V and 2 bases from J, the junction kept 4 bases outside the gene matches. The CDR3 runs to 14 residues. CDR1 and CDR2 (germline): LNHDA, SQIVND (reference sequence). The DNA for the CDR3 is TGTGCCAGTAGTACCGCGGGGGGAGCCTACGAGCAGTACTTC. It codes for CASSTAGGAYEQYF.

The chain has TRBV9 and TRBJ1-2; D is undetermined. Germline V gene data show CDR1 as SGDLS and CDR2 as YYNGEE. Trimming shortened V by 3 bases and J by 7 bases, and 13 bases separated the two germline ends. The CDR3 sequence is 13 residues long. This chain's CDR3 is CASSAEGGPGYTF. Written as DNA, the CDR3 is TGTGCCAGCAGCGCCGAAGGAGGGCCTGGCTACACCTTC.

This clone was detected once. The chain combines TRBV30 with TRBJ2-1; TRBD2 is a possible D gene (5 bases). Germline V gene sequence: CDR1 GTSNPN, CDR2 SVGIG (reference sequence). This CDR3 has 11 residues. Trimming took 8 bases from V and 8 from J, leaving 13 bases between them. In DNA form, the CDR3 reads TGTGCCAGTGCTTTCGGGGATGAGCAGTTCTTC. Translating it yields CASAFGDEQFF.

CDR3 residues: CASGLGKQGYNTEAFF. The CDR3 DNA reads as TGTGCTAGTGGTTTGGGTAAACAGGGTTACAACACTGAAGCTTTCTTT. The J gene is TRBJ1-1, the V gene TRBV12-5; possible D gene TRBD1, 6 bases. Trimming left V 1 base short and J 2 bases short, with 14 bases between. Germline CDR1 and CDR2: LGHNT and FRNRAP. This CDR3 contains 16 residues.

The genes are TRBV5-8 and TRBJ1-1; 9 positions agree with TRBD1. The CDR3 length is 14 residues. V lost 0 bases to trimming and J lost 4 bases; unmatched junction nucleotides: 1. The germline gives CDR1 SGHTS, CDR2 YDEGEE. Written as DNA, the CDR3 is TGTGCCAGCAGCTTGGTGGACAGGGGCACTGAAGCTTTCTTT. Its translation is CASSLVDRGTEAFF.

The V call is TRBV10-3, the J call TRBJ2-7, with D perhaps TRBD2 (5 bases). CDR1 is ENHRY and CDR2 is SYGVKD in the germline V gene. Deletions cut 5 bases from V and 5 bases from J, with 13 bases between. This CDR3 comprises 13 residues. CDR3 region: CAISSPGNHEQYF. The CDR3 DNA is TGTGCCATCAGTTCCCCGGGAAACCACGAGCAGTACTTC.

V and J are TRBV30 and TRBJ1-6, with 11 bases identical to TRBD1. V lost 3 bases and J lost 4; bases outside the gene matches: 2. There are 15 residues in the CDR3. CDR1 GTSNPN and CDR2 SVGIG come from the germline V gene (reference sequence). The CDR3 DNA follows: TGTGCCTGGAGAGGGACAGGGGGGTATAATTCACCCCTCCACTTT. This translates into CAWRGTGGYNSPLHF.

This clone was seen ten or more times. The chain combines TRBV27 with TRBJ2-7; weak D call: TRBD1 (8 bases). The V and J ends lost 8 bases and 2 bases respectively, with 16 bases between them. Germline V gene sequence: CDR1 MNHEY, CDR2 SMNVEV (reference sequence). This CDR3 has 14 residues. The CDR3 loop is CASGGGQAPYEQYF. CDR3 in DNA: TGTGCCAGCGGGGGGGGACAGGCTCCCTACGAGCAGTACTTC.

The chain combines TRBV4-1 with TRBJ2-7, with 11 nucleotides matching TRBD1. The CDR3 contains 15 residues. V shed 3 bases, J shed 2 bases, and the junction held 3 bases outside the gene matches. Germline CDR1 and CDR2: MGHRA and YSYEKL. The CDR3 DNA sequence: TGCGCCAGCAGCCAGGACAGGGGGCACACCTACGAGCAGTACTTC. Protein product: CASSQDRGHTYEQYF.

The gene calls are TRBV14 and TRBJ2-5; 9 positions agree with TRBD2. The germline CDR1 and CDR2 sequences are SGHDN and FVKESK. J was trimmed by 8 bases and V by 1 base; bases with no gene match: 2. The CDR3 spans 13 residues. CDR3 sequence: CASSQGLADTQYF. The CDR3 DNA follows: TGTGCCAGCAGCCAAGGACTAGCGGATACCCAGTACTTC.

J is TRBJ2-3 and V is TRBV7-9; maybe TRBD2 (5 bases). Germline lookup yields CDR1 SEHNR and CDR2 FQNEAQ (reference sequence). This CDR3 comprises 19 residues. Trimming stripped 5 bases from V and 1 base from J, with 25 bases between. The CDR3 bases are TGTGCCAGCAGCCGAGCTTTACTAGGACTCATTAGGGGCACAGATACGCAGTATTTT. It codes for CASSRALLGLIRGTDTQYF.

V usage is TRBV7-2 and J usage is TRBJ2-7; TRBD2 aligns across 13 bases. In germline, CDR1 is SGHTA, CDR2 FQGNSA. V was pared by 2 bases and J by 0 bases, with 4 bases of the junction left unmatched. The CDR3 runs 17 residues. The CDR3 coding sequence is TGTGCCAGCAGCTTATCGGGACTAGCGGGACGCTCCTACGAGCAGTACTTC. The encoded protein is CASSLSGLAGRSYEQYF.

The V and J genes are TRBV7-9 and TRBJ1-4; D perhaps matches TRBD1 (6 bases). This CDR3 region has 17 residues. Germline CDR1 reads SEHNR; CDR2 reads FQNEAQ (reference sequence). Trimming stripped 1 base from V and 8 bases from J, with 20 bases between. CDR3 in amino acids: CASSLVETRGSGEKLFF. Written as DNA, the CDR3 is TGTGCCAGCAGCTTAGTGGAAACAAGGGGGTCGGGGGAAAAACTGTTTTTT.

The chain combines TRBV18 with TRBJ1-6, with 10 positions matching TRBD1. The ends lost 1 base at V and 8 bases at J; junction bases unmatched: 2. Germline V lookup: CDR1 KGHSH, CDR2 LQKENI. CDR3 length equals 15 residues. The CDR3 bases are TGTGCCAGCTCACCACTAGGGACAGGGGATTCACCCCTCCACTTT. It is translated as CASSPLGTGDSPLHF.

This clone occurred a few times. The chain employs TRBV28 and TRBJ1-2, with TRBD1 matching over 7 bases. The CDR3 totals 15 residues. J lost 5 bases, V lost 2 bases, and 8 bases had no gene match. The germline V gene has CDR1 MDHEN and CDR2 SYDVKM. CDR3 sequence reads: CASSLRGGAYYGYTF. DNA for the CDR3: TGTGCCAGCAGTTTAAGAGGGGGCGCTTATTATGGCTACACCTTC.

The rearrangement joins TRBV30 to TRBJ1-1; D ambiguous. The length of the CDR3 is 13 residues. Between the trimmed V and J ends, which lost 0 bases and 6 bases, there was a span of 11 bases. Looked up from germline, CDR1 is GTSNPN and CDR2 is SVGIG (reference sequence). Here the CDR3 DNA reads TGTGCCTGGAGTGTATCCGGGATCTCTGAAGCTTTCTTT. Translating gives CAWSVSGISEAFF.